The sequence of this TCR beta chain was determined in a study of T-cell reconstitution after alpha-beta-depleted transplantation in children. V shed 0 bases, J shed 4 bases, and the junction held 3 bases outside the gene matches. The CDR3 is 15 amino acids. The germline V gene has CDR1 SGHDT and CDR2 YYEEEE. Construction of the TCRbeta library involved unique molecular identifiers. TCRdb reprocessed the PCR reads via MiXCR and lists one record per CDR3 protein. The table lists some 490,000 distinct CDR3 sequences, around an eighth of them singletons, with around 6.1% in the top ten. This clonotype was detected only a few times.

The rearrangement joins TRBV5-6 to TRBJ2-5, with 10 bases matching TRBD2. The sequence came from a human donor who donated a stem cell graft to a child with combined immunodeficiency. Sequencing used PBMCs from the stem cell graft donor, obtained from the stem cell graft. For the CDR3, the DNA is TGTGCCAGCAGCTTGGCGACTAGCGGGCGAGAGACCCAGTACTTC. This gives the protein CASSLATSGRETQYF.